This entry lists 15 T cell receptor beta chains sequenced from one sample in a study of cytomegalovirus exposure and HLA in healthy donors. 60 Vbeta and 13 Jbeta primers were used in PCR. The table came from immunoSEQ multiplex PCR; TCRdb's copy has only in-frame clones and leaves some out. The sample shows about 150,000 clones, approximately 70% of them seen only once. The sequenced sample consisted of PBMCs. Source of these receptors: a woman aged 60 to 75 in good health and CMV-seronegative.

The V and J genes are TRBV5-1 and TRBJ1-1; 8 bases are shared with TRBD1. V was clipped by 3 bases and J by 7 bases; unmatched bases: 14. Germline lookup yields CDR1 SGHRS and CDR2 YFSETQ. The CDR3 is 16 amino acids. The CDR3 sequence is CASSSSTQGARSEAFF. The CDR3 coding sequence is TGCGCCAGCAGCTCGTCCACCCAGGGGGCGCGGAGTGAAGCTTTCTTT.

This clone showed up just a few times. The V call is TRBV11-1, the J call TRBJ2-7, with 9 bases that match TRBD1. From germline, CDR1 is SGHAT and CDR2 FQDESV (reference sequence). This CDR3 spans 17 amino acids. Trimming took 1 base from V and 0 from J; bases not matched to a gene: 7. The CDR3 DNA sequence: TGTGCCAGCAGCTTAGAGTCCGGGACAGGGCTCTCCTACGAGCAGTACTTC. Protein: CASSLESGTGLSYEQYF.

This chain connects TRBV6-6 to TRBJ2-5; TRBD1 matches at 7 bases. The length of the CDR3 is 13 residues. Germline trimming cut 9 bases from V and 1 base from J; bases unmatched to any gene: 5. Germline V lookup: CDR1 MNHNY, CDR2 SVGAGI (reference sequence). The CDR3 loop reads CASQQGIQETQYF. The DNA for the CDR3 is TGTGCCAGTCAACAGGGGATCCAAGAGACCCAGTACTTC.

This clone was counted a few times. The chain has TRBV27 and TRBJ1-5, with 7 nucleotides matching TRBD1. Germline trimming cut 5 bases from V and 3 bases from J; bases unmatched to any gene: 4. Germline CDR1 is MNHEY and CDR2 is SMNVEV (reference sequence). The CDR3 has 14 residues. CDR3 loop: CASSEQGSNQPQHF. In DNA, the CDR3 is TGTGCCAGCAGTGAACAGGGGTCCAATCAGCCCCAGCATTTT.

This chain's CDR3 is CASSQGGGEQYF. The CDR3 nucleotides read TGTGCCAGCAGCCAAGGGGGGGGCGAGCAGTACTTC. The rearrangement uses TRBV4-2 and TRBJ2-7, with 7 bases fitting TRBD2. CDR3 size: 12 residues. After removal of 1 base from V and 6 bases from J, the junction contained 0 bases not matched to a gene. CDR1 and CDR2 from the germline V gene are LGHNA and YNFKEQ.

The CDR3 region is CASSLGQGAPGELFF. The CDR3 DNA sequence: TGTGCCAGCAGCTTGGGACAGGGGGCGCCCGGGGAGCTGTTTTTT. The chain joins TRBV5-4 to TRBJ2-2; TRBD1 matches at 10 bases. Unmatched junction bases numbered 2, after V lost 0 bases and J lost 6 bases. CDR3 length: 15 residues. CDR1 and CDR2 (germline): SGHNT, YYREEE (reference sequence).

The chain couples TRBV5-1 to TRBJ2-1, with a weak D call TRBD2 (6 bases). The germline V gene encodes CDR1 SGHRS and CDR2 YFSETQ. The CDR3 has 16 residues. V was trimmed by 1 base and J by 6 bases, leaving 17 bases between them. CDR3 loop: CASSLSTSRPSNEQFF. The CDR3 DNA follows: TGCGCCAGCAGCTTGTCTACTAGCCGACCTTCCAATGAGCAGTTCTTC.

The genes are TRBV6-1 and TRBJ2-3, with D possibly TRBD2 on 6 matching bases. The CDR3 has 13 residues. Germline V gives CDR1 MNHNS, CDR2 SASEGT. The V gene lost 5 bases and the J gene lost 5 bases, with 11 bases spanning the gap. The CDR3 nucleotides are TGTGCCAGCAGTTCCCCGGGGGTAGATACGCAGTATTTT. Encoded protein: CASSSPGVDTQYF.

The chain is built from TRBV5-1 and TRBJ2-2; weak D call: TRBD1 (5 bases). Trimming removed 1 base at V and 1 base at J, with 17 bases between. The length of the CDR3 is 18 residues. Germline V gene sequence: CDR1 SGHRS, CDR2 YFSETQ. For the CDR3, the DNA is TGCGCCAGCAGCTTGTGGACCACGACAGTGGGGAACACCGGGGAGCTGTTTTTT. It translates to CASSLWTTTVGNTGELFF.

With regard to this clone: Other DNA sequences of this sample code for an identical CDR3. The chain carries TRBV7-2 and TRBJ1-2; D is ambiguous. V dropped 1 base and J dropped 8 bases, with 11 bases sitting between them. This CDR3 is built from 13 residues. Germline lookup yields CDR1 SGHTA and CDR2 FQGNSA. The CDR3 DNA sequence: TGTGCCAGCAGCTTAGACAGCTCGGGGGGCTACACCTTC. Protein: CASSLDSSGGYTF.

This clone was counted only a few times. V gene TRBV28 combines with J gene TRBJ2-7; TRBD2 is a possible D gene (5 bases). CDR3 length: 15 residues. The V and J ends lost 7 bases and 2 bases respectively, with 18 bases between them. Germline CDR1 MDHEN, CDR2 SYDVKM. CDR3 in amino acids: CASNSPGVPPYEQYF. Written as DNA, the CDR3 is TGTGCCAGCAACTCACCCGGGGTTCCCCCCTACGAGCAGTACTTC.

The chain recombines TRBV2 with TRBJ2-7; 11 bases map to TRBD2. The V gene's germline CDR1 is SNHLY and CDR2 FYNNEI. The CDR3 length is 15 residues. Trimming at V came to 6 bases and at J to 5 bases, leaving 9 bases not matched to a gene. CDR3 amino acids: CASRQLAGVRNEQYF. In nucleotides, the CDR3 is TGTGCCAGCAGACAACTAGCGGGAGTTAGGAACGAGCAGTACTTC.

The rearrangement joins TRBV7-2 to TRBJ2-2; 7 nucleotides align to TRBD1. Germline CDR1 reads SGHTA; CDR2 reads FQGNSA. J gave up 0 bases and V 5 bases, and 3 bases lay outside the gene matches. The CDR3 has 15 amino acids. The CDR3 is CASSRDRTNTGELFF. CDR3 nucleotides: TGTGCCAGCAGCCGGGACAGAACGAACACCGGGGAGCTGTTTTTT.

The gene calls are TRBV6-5 and TRBJ2-7; TRBD2 matches at 8 bases. Germline values: CDR1 MNHEY, CDR2 SVGAGI. V gave up 8 bases and J gave up 2 bases; unmatched junction bases: 2. This CDR3 is 12 amino acids long. The CDR3: CASRGGPYEQYF. The CDR3 bases are TGTGCCAGCCGGGGGGGTCCCTACGAGCAGTACTTC.

In this sample, this clone turned up a few times. Mismatch with germline at one junction end may stem from a read error. The rearrangement joins TRBV7-9 to TRBJ1-2; TRBD1 matches at 8 bases. CDR1 and CDR2 (germline): SEHNR, FQNEAQ (reference sequence). This CDR3 is built from 14 residues. Here the CDR3 DNA reads TGTTCCAGCAGCTTGGACAGGGATTCCTATGGCTACACCTTC. Encoded protein: CSSSLDRDSYGYTF.